This T cell receptor beta chain appears in the sequencing data of a study of identical twins. Study-wide results and caveats: It was out-of-frame TCR alpha sharing in monozygotic twins that models underestimated. Abundant beta clonotypes from cord blood bore fewer insertions; memory repertoires lacked this pattern.

This clonotype was recorded at least ten times. As yet, its antigen is unknown. The germline V gene has CDR1 LGHDT and CDR2 YNNKEL (reference sequence). This CDR3 comprises 11 residues. Deletions cut 0 bases from V and 10 bases from J, with 7 bases between. MiXCR was run by TCRdb on the 5' RACE reads, yielding one entry per CDR3 protein. This table has about 220,000 distinct CDR3 sequences, roughly 7.5% appearing once. These same data were also listed under a study on yellow fever vaccine responses in identical twins.

This rearrangement joins TRBV3-1 to TRBJ2-7; D is unclear. Material: memory (CD45RO+) T cells sorted from blood. The receptor's source is a woman aged 18-29 years in good health. CDR3: CASSQDVYQYF. The CDR3 nucleotides are TGTGCCAGCAGCCAAGATGTGTACCAGTACTTC.